This paragraph reports one TCR beta chain. Its specificity is not known. The data were obtained in a study of blood T cells in healthy people across ages. Broader study findings: PBMCs were not sorted, which prevented a conclusive comparison of naive versus antigen-experienced cells.

Next came a second PCR, run for about 7 to 12 cycles, which used a sample-barcoded 5' primer along with a J-beta primer mix. Each CDR3 protein gets one entry after TCRdb re-called the 5' RACE reads with MiXCR. The sample lists about 1.5 million distinct CDR3 sequences; 42% were seen once. CDR1 and CDR2 from the germline V gene are SEHNR and FQNEAQ (reference sequence). V gave up 5 bases and J gave up 4 bases, with 17 bases separating them. CDR3 size: 15 residues. Donors were systemically healthy Caucasian individuals from Russia aged roughly 6 to 90 years. The chain links TRBV7-9 to TRBJ1-1; possible D gene TRBD1, 6 bases. This receptor was identified in a woman aged 18 to 35 in good health. The sample comprised blood. The CDR3 nucleotides read TGTGCCAGCAGCCCAAGACTCGGGGGGGCCACTGAAGCTTTCTTT. It yields the protein CASSPRLGGATEAFF.